In this sample, the clone carrying this TCR beta chain is medium-sized. Antigen: not known. These data belong to a study of T cells in Graves' hyperthyroidism and ophthalmopathy. General study results and limits: In the analysis, a 13 V-J model separated ophthalmopathy from stable hyperthyroidism.

RNA transcripts gave rise to amplified TCR beta CDR3 regions. A set of HTBI primers served as the primers for a first-round RT-PCR of the TCR CDR3. One entry per CDR3 protein results from TCRdb running MiXCR on the multiplex PCR reads. The table includes some 50,000 distinct CDR3 sequences, approximately 48% detected once. Per the germline V gene, CDR1 is ENHRY and CDR2 is SYGVKD. V lost 9 bases and J lost 6; bases outside the gene matches: 1. CDR3 size: 10 residues. Material: blood. This sequence originates from a woman in her forties or fifties with Graves' ophthalmopathy. The chain has TRBV10-3 and TRBJ2-7, with 8 nucleotides matching TRBD1. CDR3: CAIGQGEQYF. CDR3 DNA: TGTGCCATAGGACAGGGCGAGCAGTACTTC.